A few counts support the clone carrying this T cell receptor beta chain. Authors' data handling: The authors estimated nucleated cell counts from reference gene primer amplification. Some clones are missing from TCRdb's copy, which holds only in-frame ones; the method was immunoSEQ multiplex PCR. D and trimming were read from the DNA, whereas the V and J calls and clone size are those reported in that table. The data show 200,000 to 250,000 clones, 70% to 90% seen once. This sample is part of a study of blood T cell repertoires in COVID-19. The overall study: From the United States, Italy and Spain came samples of acute and convalescent COVID-19. PBMCs, B-cell-depleted T cells, or T cells were the source of the cDNA or gDNA that made up the material.

After removal of 3 bases from V and 6 bases from J, the junction contained 10 bases not matched to a gene. In germline, CDR1 is SGHNT, CDR2 YYREEE (reference sequence). This CDR3 contains 16 residues. The sequencing sample was made of peripheral blood. The clonotype originates from a man between 35 and 55 years old with acute or convalescent COVID-19. The chain recombines TRBV5-4 with TRBJ1-1; 11 bases fit TRBD1. CDR3: CASSYQGQGAGAEAFF. The DNA for the CDR3 is TGTGCCAGCAGCTACCAAGGACAGGGGGCCGGTGCTGAAGCTTTCTTT.